The present TCR beta chain was sequenced within a study of brain T cells in children with intractable seizures (dated by TCRdb to the early 2020s). A note on the overall study: As a first screen for immune gene transcripts, resected brain tissue from approximately 50 pediatric epilepsy surgery cases was run on a NanoString immunology panel. Of the roughly twelve selected surgery cases, pre-surgery blood was also sequenced for eight, so four had brain tissue only. What the study reported, not specific to this receptor: Viral specificity was inferred solely from CDR3 sequence similarity, and the HCMV serostatus of the patients was not known. Because pre- and post-surgery blood were sequenced to different depths, clones absent from the pre-surgery sample may reflect undersampling.

The immunoSEQ assay was used to generate TCR beta chain sequences from genomic DNA. The original methods were these. CDR3 sequences not starting with the conserved framework cysteine at position 104 were manually removed. To get clonality, the normalized Shannon's Diversity Index was subtracted from one, giving values from 0 (maximal diversity) to 1 (oligoclonal). Chi-squared comparison-of-proportions tests were used to check whether the frequency of the same CDR3 differed between samples, for example brain versus blood. Public clonotypes were found through immuneACCESS searches, while the VDJdb browser was used to judge similarity to known antiviral clonotypes. TCRdb's version of the immuneACCESS table is confined to in-frame rearrangements and falls short of the full clone set. An unresolved V gene accounts for under half of the shortfall where checked; the remainder is of unknown origin. V, J and clone size are those of that table, while D and trimming were read from the DNA. The sample data list around 340,000 clones, and over 85% of these were observed just once. The ten largest clones add up to 4.5% to 7% of the sample.

This clone was found a few times. Its antigen is not yet known. No qualities accompany the bases; no much larger clone lies one base away. Trimming removed 3 bases from V and 7 bases from J, leaving 15 bases between the germline ends. The germline V gene (reference sequence) specifies GTSNPN as CDR1 and SVGIG as CDR2. From cysteine to phenylalanine, the CDR3 is 13 amino acids long. The only DNA kept is the CDR3, 39 bases in frame from the first base. According to the study, the label for this sample's time point signals: blood from clinic visit 5 months post-surgery; TSC patient then seizure free. The surgery cases that showed the highest brain T cell transcript signatures were chosen for TCR beta chain sequencing of brain tissue, and of blood when it was available. Before surgery, the patients had been given at least one anti-epileptic drug. TCR-sequenced patients were children with drug-resistant epilepsy due to tuberous sclerosis complex, focal cortical dysplasia, Rasmussen encephalitis or hemimegalencephaly. Bulk genomic DNA was extracted from unsorted brain tissue and whole blood with the Monarch genomic DNA purification kit.

This sequence uses TRBV30 and TRBJ1-1; the D gene is perhaps TRBD1, on 6 matching bases. The TCR sequence derives from a boy younger than two with tuberous sclerosis and intractable seizures. The specimen was peripheral blood, collected around 5 months after surgery. The CDR3 protein: CAWSSISGVEAFF. The DNA is as follows: TGTGCCTGGAGCTCAATTTCAGGGGTTGAAGCTTTCTTT. With the portions outside the CDR3 filled from the reference TRBV30 and TRBJ1-1 genes, the complete variable region becomes SQTIHQWPATLVQPVGSPLSLECTVEGTSNPNLYWYRQAAGRGLQLLFYSVGIGQISSEVPQNLSASRPQDRQFILSSKKLLLSDSGFYLCAWSSISGVEAFFGQGTRLTVV.